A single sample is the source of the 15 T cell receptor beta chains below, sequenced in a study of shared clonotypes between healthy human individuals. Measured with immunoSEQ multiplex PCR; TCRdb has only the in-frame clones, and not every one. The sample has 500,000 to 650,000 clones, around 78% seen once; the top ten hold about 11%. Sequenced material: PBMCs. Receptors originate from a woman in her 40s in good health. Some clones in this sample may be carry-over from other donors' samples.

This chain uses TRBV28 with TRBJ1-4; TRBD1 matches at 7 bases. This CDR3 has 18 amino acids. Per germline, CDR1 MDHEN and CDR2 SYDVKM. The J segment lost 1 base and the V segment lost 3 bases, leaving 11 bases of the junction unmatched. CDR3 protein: CASSFRTGASGTNEKLFF. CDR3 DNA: TGTGCCAGCAGTTTCAGGACAGGAGCGTCAGGAACTAATGAAAAACTGTTTTTT.

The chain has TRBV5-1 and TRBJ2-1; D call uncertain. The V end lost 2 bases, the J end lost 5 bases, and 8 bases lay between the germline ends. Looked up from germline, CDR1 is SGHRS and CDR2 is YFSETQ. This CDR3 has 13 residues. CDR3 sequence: CASSLGNHNEQFF. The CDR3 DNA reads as TGCGCCAGCAGCTTAGGCAACCACAATGAGCAGTTCTTC.

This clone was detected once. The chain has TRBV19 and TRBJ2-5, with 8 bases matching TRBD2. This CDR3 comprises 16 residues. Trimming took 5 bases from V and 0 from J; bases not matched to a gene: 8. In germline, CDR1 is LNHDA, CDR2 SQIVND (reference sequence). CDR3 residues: CASSLRAAGDQETQYF. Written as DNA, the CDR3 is TGTGCCAGTAGTCTTCGGGCAGCGGGAGACCAAGAGACCCAGTACTTC. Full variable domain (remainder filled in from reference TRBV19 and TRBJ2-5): DGGITQSPKYLFRKEGQNVTLSCEQNLNHDAMYWYRQDPGQGLRLIYYSQIVNDFQKGDIAEGYSVSREKKESFPLTVTSAQKNPTAFYLCASSLRAAGDQETQYFGPGTRLLVL.

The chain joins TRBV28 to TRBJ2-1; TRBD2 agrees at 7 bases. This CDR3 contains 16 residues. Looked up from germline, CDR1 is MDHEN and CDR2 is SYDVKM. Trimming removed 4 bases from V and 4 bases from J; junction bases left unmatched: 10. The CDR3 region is CASSYPGLAEYNEQFF. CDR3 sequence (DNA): TGTGCCAGCAGTTACCCTGGGCTAGCGGAGTACAATGAGCAGTTCTTC.

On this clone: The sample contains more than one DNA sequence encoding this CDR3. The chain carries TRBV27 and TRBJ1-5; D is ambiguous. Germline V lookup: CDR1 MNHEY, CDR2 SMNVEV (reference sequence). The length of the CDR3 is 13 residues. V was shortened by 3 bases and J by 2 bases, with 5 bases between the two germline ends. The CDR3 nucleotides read TGTGCCAGCAGTTTTGGTGGCAATCAGCCCCAGCATTTT. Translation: CASSFGGNQPQHF.

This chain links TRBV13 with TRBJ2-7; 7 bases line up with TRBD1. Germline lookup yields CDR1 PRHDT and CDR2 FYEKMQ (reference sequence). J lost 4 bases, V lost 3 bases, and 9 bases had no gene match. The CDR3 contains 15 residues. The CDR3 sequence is CASSFGQEFQYEQYF. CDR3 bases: TGTGCCAGCAGCTTCGGACAGGAATTCCAGTACGAGCAGTACTTC.

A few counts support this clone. For the CDR3, the DNA is TGTGCCAGCAGCTTACCCAGGGGGAATGAGCAGTTCTTC. It specifies CASSLPRGNEQFF. The V call is TRBV7-2, the J call TRBJ2-1; 7 bases are a match to TRBD1. The V segment lost 2 bases and the J segment 7 bases; nucleotides outside the gene matches: 2. This CDR3 comprises 13 residues. Germline loops: CDR1 SGHTA, CDR2 FQGNSA.

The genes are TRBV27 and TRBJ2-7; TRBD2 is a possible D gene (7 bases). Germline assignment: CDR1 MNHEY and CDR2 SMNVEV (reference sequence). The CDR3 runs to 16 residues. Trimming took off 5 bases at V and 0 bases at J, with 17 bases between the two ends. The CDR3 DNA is TGTGCCAGCAGTACCTACAGGGAGGGGGTCTCCTACGAGCAGTACTTC. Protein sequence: CASSTYREGVSYEQYF.

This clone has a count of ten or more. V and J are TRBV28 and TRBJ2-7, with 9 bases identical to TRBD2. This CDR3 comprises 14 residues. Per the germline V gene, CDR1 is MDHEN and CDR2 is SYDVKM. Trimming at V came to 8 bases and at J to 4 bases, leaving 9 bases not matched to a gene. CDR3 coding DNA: TGTGCCAGCCTGCCCGGGACTAGCAATTACGAGCAGTACTTC. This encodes CASLPGTSNYEQYF. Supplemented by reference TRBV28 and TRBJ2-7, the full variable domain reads DVKVTQSSRYLVKRTGEKVFLECVQDMDHENMFWYRQDPGLGLRLIYFSYDVKMKEKGDIPEGYSVSREKKERFSLILESASTNQTSMYLCASLPGTSNYEQYFGPGTRLTVT.

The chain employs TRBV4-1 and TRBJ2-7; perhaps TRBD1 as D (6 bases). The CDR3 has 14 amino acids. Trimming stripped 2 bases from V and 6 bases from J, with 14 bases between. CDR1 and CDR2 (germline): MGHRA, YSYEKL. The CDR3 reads CASSQTGRVGEQYF. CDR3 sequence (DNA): TGCGCCAGCAGCCAAACAGGGCGGGTGGGCGAGCAGTACTTC.

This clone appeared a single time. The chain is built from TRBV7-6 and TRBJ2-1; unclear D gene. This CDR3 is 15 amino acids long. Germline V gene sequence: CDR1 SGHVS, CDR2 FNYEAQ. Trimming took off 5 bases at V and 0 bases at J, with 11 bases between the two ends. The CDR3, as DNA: TGTGCCAGCAGCCAGAACACCCTCTCCTACAATGAGCAGTTCTTC. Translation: CASSQNTLSYNEQFF.

CDR3 in DNA: TGTGCCAGCAGCCCTTGGGGCCCCTATGGCTACACCTTC. Translation gives CASSPWGPYGYTF. The chain combines TRBV27 with TRBJ1-2; a weak D match, TRBD1 (5 bases). There are 13 residues in the CDR3. V lost 6 bases to trimming and J lost 4 bases, with 12 bases between them. Germline values: CDR1 MNHEY, CDR2 SMNVEV (reference sequence).

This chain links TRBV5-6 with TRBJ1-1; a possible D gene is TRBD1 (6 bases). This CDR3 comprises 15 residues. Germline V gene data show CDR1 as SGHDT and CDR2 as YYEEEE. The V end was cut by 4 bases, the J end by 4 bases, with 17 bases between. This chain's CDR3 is CASSGYRAQGTEAFF. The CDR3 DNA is TGTGCCAGCAGCGGATACAGGGCTCAGGGCACTGAAGCTTTCTTT. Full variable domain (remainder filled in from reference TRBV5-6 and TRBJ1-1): DAGVTQSPTHLIKTRGQQVTLRCSPKSGHDTVSWYQQALGQGPQFIFQYYEEEERQRGNFPDRFSGHQFPNYSSELNVNALLLGDSALYLCASSGYRAQGTEAFFGQGTRLTVV.

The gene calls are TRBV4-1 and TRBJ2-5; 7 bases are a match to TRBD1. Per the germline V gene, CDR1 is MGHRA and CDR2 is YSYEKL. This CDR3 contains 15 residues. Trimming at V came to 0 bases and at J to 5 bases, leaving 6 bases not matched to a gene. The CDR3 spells CASSQDRRGWETQYF. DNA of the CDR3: TGCGCCAGCAGCCAAGACCGCAGGGGGTGGGAGACCCAGTACTTC.

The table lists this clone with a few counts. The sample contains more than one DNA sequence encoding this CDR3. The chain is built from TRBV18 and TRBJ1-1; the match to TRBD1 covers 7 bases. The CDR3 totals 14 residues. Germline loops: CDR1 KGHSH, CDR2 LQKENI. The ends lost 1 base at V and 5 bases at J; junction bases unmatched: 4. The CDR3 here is CASSPLTGVTEAFF. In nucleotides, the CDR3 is TGTGCCAGCTCACCACTTACAGGGGTTACTGAAGCTTTCTTT.